Here is one T cell receptor beta chain with its context. Its antigen is not identified. This sample was taken from a study of synovial regulatory T cells in juvenile arthritis. Study-wide results and caveats: Synovial Tregs shared more CDR3 sequences with iaTregs than other blood Tregs.

The CDR3 sequence is 15 residues long. The DNA is unrecorded. Germline-derived CDR1 and CDR2 are SGHVS and FQNEAQ. TCRdb's table, derived via immunoSEQ multiplex PCR, lists solely in-frame clones and lacks some. The sample's table shows roughly 790 clones. Synovial fluid was collected with matched peripheral blood from each patient with active arthritis. The chain combines TRBV7-8 with TRBJ2-3; TCRdb outputs TRBD2, but without DNA this stays unchecked. The sequence came from a donor aged 2 to 35 with juvenile idiopathic arthritis. The material sequenced was Treg cells from the synovium. CDR3 in amino acids: CAGSLASGRADTQYF.